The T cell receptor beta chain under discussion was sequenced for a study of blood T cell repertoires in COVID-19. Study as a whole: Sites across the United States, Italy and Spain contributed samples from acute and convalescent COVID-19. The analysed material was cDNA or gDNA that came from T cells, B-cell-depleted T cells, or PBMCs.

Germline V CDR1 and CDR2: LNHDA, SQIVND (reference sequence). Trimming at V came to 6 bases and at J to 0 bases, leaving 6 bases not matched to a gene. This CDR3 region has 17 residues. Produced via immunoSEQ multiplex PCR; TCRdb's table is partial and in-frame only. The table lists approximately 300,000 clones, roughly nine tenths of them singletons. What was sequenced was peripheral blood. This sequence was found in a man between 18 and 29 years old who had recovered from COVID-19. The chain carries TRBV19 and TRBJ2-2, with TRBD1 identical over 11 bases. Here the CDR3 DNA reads TGTGCCAGTAGGACCTTGGGACAGGGGGCGAACACCGGGGAGCTGTTTTTT. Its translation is CASRTLGQGANTGELFF.